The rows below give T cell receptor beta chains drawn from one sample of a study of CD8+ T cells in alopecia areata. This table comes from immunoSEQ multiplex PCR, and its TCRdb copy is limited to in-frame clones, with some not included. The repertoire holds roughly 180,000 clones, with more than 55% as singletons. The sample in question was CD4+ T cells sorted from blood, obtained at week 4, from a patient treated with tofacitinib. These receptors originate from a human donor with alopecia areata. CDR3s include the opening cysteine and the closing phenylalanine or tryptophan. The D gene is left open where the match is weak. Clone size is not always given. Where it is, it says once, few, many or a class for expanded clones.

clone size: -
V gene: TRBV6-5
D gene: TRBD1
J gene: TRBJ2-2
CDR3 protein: CASRQTTGGFGELFF
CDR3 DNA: TGTGCCAGCAGACAGACAACAGGGGGCTTCGGGGAGCTGTTTTTT

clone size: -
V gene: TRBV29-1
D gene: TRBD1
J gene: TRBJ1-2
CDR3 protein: CSVGQGNYGYTF
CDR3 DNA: TGCAGCGTGGGACAGGGAAACTATGGCTACACCTTC

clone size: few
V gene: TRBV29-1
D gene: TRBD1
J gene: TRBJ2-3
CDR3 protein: CSFSTGATDTQYF
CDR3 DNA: TGCAGCTTCTCGACAGGGGCCACAGATACGCAGTATTTT

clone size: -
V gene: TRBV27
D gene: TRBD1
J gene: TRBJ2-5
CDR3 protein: CASSYLDRGRGQETQYF
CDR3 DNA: TGTGCCAGCAGTTACCTTGACAGGGGGCGAGGGCAAGAGACCCAGTACTTC

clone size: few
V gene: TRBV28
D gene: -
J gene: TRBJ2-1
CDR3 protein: CASSPSGASSYNEQFF
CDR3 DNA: TGTGCCAGCAGTCCCTCTGGGGCGAGCTCCTACAATGAGCAGTTCTTC

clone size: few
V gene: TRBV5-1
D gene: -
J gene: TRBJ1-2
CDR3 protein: CASSLVGLWQF
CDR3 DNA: TGCGCCAGCAGCTTGGTGGGTCTTTGGCAGTTC

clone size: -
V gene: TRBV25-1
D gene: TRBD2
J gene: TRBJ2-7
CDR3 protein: CASSVTSGSLVYEQYF
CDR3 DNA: TGTGCCAGCAGTGTGACTAGCGGGAGCCTTGTCTACGAGCAGTACTTC

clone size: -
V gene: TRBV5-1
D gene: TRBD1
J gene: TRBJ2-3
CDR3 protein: CASSGGQGSTDTQYF
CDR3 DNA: TGCGCCAGCAGCGGCGGACAGGGTAGCACAGATACGCAGTATTTT

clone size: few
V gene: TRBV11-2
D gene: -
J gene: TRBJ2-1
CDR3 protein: CASSLIRNSEQFF
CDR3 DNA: TGTGCCAGCAGCTTAATTCGTAACAGCGAGCAGTTCTTC

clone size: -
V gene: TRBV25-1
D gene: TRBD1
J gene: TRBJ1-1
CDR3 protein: CASRKTGGTEAFF
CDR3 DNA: TGTGCCAGCAGGAAGACAGGGGGCACTGAAGCTTTCTTT

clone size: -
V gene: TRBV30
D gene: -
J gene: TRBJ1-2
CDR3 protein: CAWTLWSRNYGYTF
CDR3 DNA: TGTGCCTGGACTCTTTGGAGTAGGAACTATGGCTACACCTTC

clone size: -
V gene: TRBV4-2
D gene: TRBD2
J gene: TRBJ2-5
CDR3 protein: CASSSGTSNAANQETQYF
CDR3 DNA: TGTGCCAGCAGTTCCGGGACTAGCAACGCGGCCAACCAAGAGACCCAGTACTTC

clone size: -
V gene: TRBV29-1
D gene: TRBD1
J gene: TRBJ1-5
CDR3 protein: CSVAQGAVNQPQHF
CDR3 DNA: TGCAGCGTTGCCCAGGGGGCGGTTAATCAGCCCCAGCATTTT

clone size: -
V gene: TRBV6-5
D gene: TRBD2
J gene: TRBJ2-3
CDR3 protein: CASSPTSGPDTQYF
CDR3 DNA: TGTGCCAGCAGCCCGACTAGCGGACCAGATACGCAGTATTTT

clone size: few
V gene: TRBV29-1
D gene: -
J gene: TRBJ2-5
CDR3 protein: CSVARGLGQETQYF
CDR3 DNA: TGCAGCGTTGCACGAGGGCTTGGCCAAGAGACCCAGTACTTC

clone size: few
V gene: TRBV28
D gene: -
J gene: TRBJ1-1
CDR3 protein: CASSLFAGGEAFF
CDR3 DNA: TGTGCCAGCAGTTTATTTGCGGGGGGAGAAGCTTTCTTT

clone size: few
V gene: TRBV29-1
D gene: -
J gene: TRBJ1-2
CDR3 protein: CSVERAYYGYTF
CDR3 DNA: TGCAGCGTTGAAAGGGCTTACTATGGCTACACCTTC

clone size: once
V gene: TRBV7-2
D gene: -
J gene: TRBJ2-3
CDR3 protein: CASSIQTPLGTQYF
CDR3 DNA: TGTGCCAGCAGCATCCAGACTCCCTTGGGTACGCAGTATTTT

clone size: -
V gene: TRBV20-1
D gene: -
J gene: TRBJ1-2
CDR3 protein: CSNYINYGYTF
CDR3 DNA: TGCAGTAACTATATCAACTATGGCTACACCTTC

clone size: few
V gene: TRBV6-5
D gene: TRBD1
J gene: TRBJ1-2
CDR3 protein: CASSRDRYTGYTF
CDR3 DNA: TGTGCCAGCAGTCGGGACAGGTATACTGGCTACACCTTC

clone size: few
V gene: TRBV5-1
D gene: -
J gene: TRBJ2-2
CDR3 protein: CASSLVPDFGELFF
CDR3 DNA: TGCGCCAGCAGCTTGGTACCTGATTTCGGGGAGCTGTTTTTT

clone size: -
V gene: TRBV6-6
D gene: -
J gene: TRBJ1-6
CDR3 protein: CASADRDNSPLHF
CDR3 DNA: TGTGCCAGCGCCGATAGAGACAATTCACCCCTCCACTTT

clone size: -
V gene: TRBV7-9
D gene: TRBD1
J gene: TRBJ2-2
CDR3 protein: CASVLQGTGELFF
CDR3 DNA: TGTGCCAGCGTCCTACAGGGGACCGGGGAGCTGTTTTTT

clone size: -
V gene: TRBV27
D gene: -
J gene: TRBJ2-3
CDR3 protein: CASRDLGERADTQYF
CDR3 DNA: TGTGCCAGCAGAGACCTGGGGGAGCGTGCAGATACGCAGTATTTT

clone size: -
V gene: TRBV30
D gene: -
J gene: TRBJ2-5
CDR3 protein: CAWSVRWGRETQYF
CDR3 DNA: TGTGCCTGGAGTGTACGATGGGGCAGGGAGACCCAGTACTTC

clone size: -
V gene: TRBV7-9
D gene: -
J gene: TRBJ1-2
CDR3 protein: CASSLAATQANYGYTF
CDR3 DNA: TGTGCCAGCAGCTTAGCCGCGACACAAGCTAACTATGGCTACACCTTC

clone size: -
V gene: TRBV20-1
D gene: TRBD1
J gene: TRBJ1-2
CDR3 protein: CSATDRDGYTF
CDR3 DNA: TGCAGTGCTACGGACAGGGACGGCTACACCTTC

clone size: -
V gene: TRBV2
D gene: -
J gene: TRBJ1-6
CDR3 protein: CASSETAPPALHF
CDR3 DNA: TGTGCCAGCAGTGAGACCGCCCCTCCGGCCCTCCACTTT

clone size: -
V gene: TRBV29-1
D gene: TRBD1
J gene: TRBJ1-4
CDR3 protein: CSVGQGSTNEKLFF
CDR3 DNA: TGCAGCGTAGGACAGGGGTCAACTAATGAAAAACTGTTTTTT

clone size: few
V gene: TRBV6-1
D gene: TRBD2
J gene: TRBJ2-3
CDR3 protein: CASRERGGRYKTDTQYF
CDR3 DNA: TGTGCCAGCAGGGAACGCGGGGGGCGCTACAAGACAGATACGCAGTATTTT

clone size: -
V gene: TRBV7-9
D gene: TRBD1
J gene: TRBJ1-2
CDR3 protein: CASSYGQGNYGYTF
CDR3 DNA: TGTGCCAGCAGCTACGGACAGGGAAACTATGGCTACACCTTC

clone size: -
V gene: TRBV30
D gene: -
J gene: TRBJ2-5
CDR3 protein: CAWSAGTRGQETQYF
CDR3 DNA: TGTGCCTGGAGTGCCGGGACCAGAGGGCAAGAGACCCAGTACTTC

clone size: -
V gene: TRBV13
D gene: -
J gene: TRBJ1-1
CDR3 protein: CASSPGVTRRTEAFF
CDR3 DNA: TGTGCCAGCAGCCCTGGGGTGACACGGAGGACTGAAGCTTTCTTT

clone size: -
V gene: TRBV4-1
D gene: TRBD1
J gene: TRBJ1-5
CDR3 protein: CASSQGQRGQPQHF
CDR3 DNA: TGCGCCAGCAGCCAGGGACAGCGGGGTCAGCCCCAGCATTTT

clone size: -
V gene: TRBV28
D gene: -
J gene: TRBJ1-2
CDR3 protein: CASSLATYGYTF
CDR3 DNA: TGTGCCAGCAGTTTGGCTACCTATGGCTACACCTTC

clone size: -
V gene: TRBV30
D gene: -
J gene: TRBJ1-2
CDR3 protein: CAWSRYSGYTF
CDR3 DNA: TGTGCCTGGAGTAGGTACTCCGGCTACACCTTC

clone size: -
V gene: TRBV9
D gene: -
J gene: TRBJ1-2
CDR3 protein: CASSTTANYGYTF
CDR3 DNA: TGTGCCAGCAGCACGACAGCTAACTATGGCTACACCTTC

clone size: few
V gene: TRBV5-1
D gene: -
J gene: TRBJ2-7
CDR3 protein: CASSFVPGQPEQYF
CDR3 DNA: TGCGCCAGCAGCTTTGTCCCGGGACAACCCGAGCAGTACTTC

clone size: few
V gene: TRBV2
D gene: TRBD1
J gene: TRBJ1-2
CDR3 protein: CASRDGQGYGYTF
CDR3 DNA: TGTGCCAGCAGAGACGGACAGGGTTATGGCTACACCTTC

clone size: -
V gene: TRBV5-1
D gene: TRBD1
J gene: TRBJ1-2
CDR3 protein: CASSLAIGQGSSNYGYTF
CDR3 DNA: TGCGCCAGCAGCTTGGCCATCGGACAGGGCTCATCTAACTATGGCTACACCTTC

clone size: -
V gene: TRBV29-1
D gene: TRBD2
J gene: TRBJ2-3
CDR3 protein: CSVEATSGATDTQYF
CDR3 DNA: TGCAGCGTTGAAGCAACCAGCGGGGCGACAGATACGCAGTATTTT

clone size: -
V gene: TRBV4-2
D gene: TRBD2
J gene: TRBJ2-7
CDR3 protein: CASSDQGRGGTYEQYF
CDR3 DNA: TGTGCCAGCAGCGATCAGGGTCGGGGGGGCACCTACGAGCAGTACTTC

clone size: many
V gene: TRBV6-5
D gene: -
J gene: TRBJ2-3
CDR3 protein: CASSYLNSLGTDTQYF
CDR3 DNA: TGTGCCAGCAGTTACCTCAACAGCTTAGGGACAGATACGCAGTATTTT

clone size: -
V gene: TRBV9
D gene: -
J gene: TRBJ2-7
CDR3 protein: CASSFTPSGRLYEQYF
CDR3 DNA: TGTGCCAGCAGCTTTACTCCCTCCGGCCGTCTTTACGAGCAGTACTTC

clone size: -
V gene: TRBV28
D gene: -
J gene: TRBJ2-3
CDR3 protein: CASSLFPPGGADTQYF
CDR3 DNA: TGTGCCAGCAGTTTATTTCCCCCTGGGGGCGCAGATACGCAGTATTTT

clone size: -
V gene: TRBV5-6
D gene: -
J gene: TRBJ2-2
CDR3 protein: CASSLLRGTGELFF
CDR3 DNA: TGTGCCAGCAGCTTGTTAAGGGGAACCGGGGAGCTGTTTTTT

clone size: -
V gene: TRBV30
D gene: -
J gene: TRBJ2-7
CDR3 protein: CAWQRQDSYEQYF
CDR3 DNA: TGTGCCTGGCAACGACAGGACTCCTACGAGCAGTACTTC

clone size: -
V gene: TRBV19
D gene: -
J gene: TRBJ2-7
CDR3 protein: CASSDIRITYEQYF
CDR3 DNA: TGTGCCAGCTCCGACATACGTATAACCTACGAGCAGTACTTC

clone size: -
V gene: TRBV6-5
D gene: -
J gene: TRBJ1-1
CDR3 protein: CASSPRGARDFEAFF
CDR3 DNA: TGTGCCAGCAGCCCACGAGGTGCCAGAGACTTTGAAGCTTTCTTT

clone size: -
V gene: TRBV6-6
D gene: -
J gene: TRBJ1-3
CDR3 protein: CASSPRGTSSGNTIYF
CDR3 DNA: TGTGCCAGCAGTCCTCGGGGGACTTCCTCTGGAAACACCATATATTTT

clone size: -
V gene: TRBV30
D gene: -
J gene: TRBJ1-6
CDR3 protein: CAWSAGYSYNSPLHF
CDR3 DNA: TGTGCCTGGAGTGCAGGCTACTCCTATAATTCACCCCTCCACTTT

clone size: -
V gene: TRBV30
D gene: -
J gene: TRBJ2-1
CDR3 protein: CAWQPGLRFF
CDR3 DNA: TGTGCCTGGCAGCCGGGACTCCGGTTCTTC

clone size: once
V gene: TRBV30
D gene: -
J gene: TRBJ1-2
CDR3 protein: CAWYRPGQPKSYGYTF
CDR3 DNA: TGTGCCTGGTATCGTCCGGGACAACCGAAGTCCTATGGCTACACCTTC

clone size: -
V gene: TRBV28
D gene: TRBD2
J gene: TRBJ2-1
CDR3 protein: CASSLVQREIYNEQFF
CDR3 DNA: TGTGCCAGCAGTTTAGTCCAGCGGGAGATCTACAATGAGCAGTTCTTC

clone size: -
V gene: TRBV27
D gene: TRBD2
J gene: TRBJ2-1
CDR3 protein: CASSRQRGPYNEQFF
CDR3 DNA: TGTGCCAGCAGTCGACAGCGGGGGCCCTACAATGAGCAGTTCTTC

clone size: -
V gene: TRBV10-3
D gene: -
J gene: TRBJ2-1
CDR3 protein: CAISGDNEQFF
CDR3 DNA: TGTGCCATCAGTGGGGACAATGAGCAGTTCTTC

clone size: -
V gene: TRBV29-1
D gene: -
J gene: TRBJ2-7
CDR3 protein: CSVRQGSSYEQYF
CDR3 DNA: TGCAGCGTTCGCCAGGGAAGTTCCTACGAGCAGTACTTC

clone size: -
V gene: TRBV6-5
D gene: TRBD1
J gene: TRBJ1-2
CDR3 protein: CASSPQGLYGYTF
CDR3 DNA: TGTGCCAGCAGCCCACAGGGGCTCTATGGCTACACCTTC

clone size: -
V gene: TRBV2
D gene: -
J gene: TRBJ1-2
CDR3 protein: CASSPGNPNYGYTF
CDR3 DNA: TGTGCCAGCAGTCCCGGGAACCCAAACTATGGCTACACCTTC

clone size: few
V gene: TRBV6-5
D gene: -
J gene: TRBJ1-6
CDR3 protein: CASSPLRVLSPLHF
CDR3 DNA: TGTGCCAGCAGCCCCCTCCGGGTACTCTCACCCCTCCACTTT